Below are 8 T cell receptor beta chains sequenced from a single sample in a study of blood T cells in healthy people across ages. Primers used in a second PCR of about 7 to 12 cycles were a sample-barcoded 5' primer and a J-beta primer mix. In TCRdb, the 5' RACE reads were re-called with MiXCR into one record per CDR3 protein. In the table there are some 1 million distinct CDR3 sequences, under 55% of which are singletons. Sequencing was done on a sample of blood. The receptors shown here come from a woman aged 60-75 years in good health.

The V and J genes are TRBV3-1 and TRBJ2-2, with 9 bases aligning to TRBD2. The length of the CDR3 is 18 residues. The ends lost 4 bases at V and 5 bases at J; junction bases unmatched: 14. Germline-derived CDR1 and CDR2 are LGHDT and YNNKEL (reference sequence). The DNA for the CDR3 is TGTGCCAGCAGCCCCACCTCTTGGAAAGCGGGAGGAACCGGGGAGCTGTTTTTT. Translation gives CASSPTSWKAGGTGELFF.

In this sample, this clonotype turned up a few times. The J gene is TRBJ2-4, the V gene TRBV20-1; 9 bases map to TRBD2. The J call may be in error: the DNA end matches TRBJ2-7 better. The germline CDR1 and CDR2 sequences are DFQATT and SNEGSKA (reference sequence). The CDR3 runs to 14 residues. This CDR3 reads CSAEAGGRSYEQYF. The CDR3 DNA reads as TGCAGTGCTGAAGCGGGAGGACGGTCCTACGAGCAGTACTTC.

This chain joins TRBV6-1 and TRBJ2-2, with D possibly matching TRBD2 (5 bases). This CDR3 contains 15 residues. V lost 2 bases, J lost 5 bases, and 12 bases lay in between. The germline CDR1 and CDR2 sequences are MNHNS and SASEGT. The CDR3 loop is CASSEWEIDTGELFF. The DNA of the CDR3 is TGTGCCAGCAGTGAATGGGAGATCGATACCGGGGAGCTGTTTTTT.

V usage is TRBV27 and J usage is TRBJ2-7, with D perhaps matching TRBD2 (6 bases). The CDR3 sequence is 15 residues long. Per germline, CDR1 MNHEY and CDR2 SMNVEV (reference sequence). The V end was cut by 5 bases, the J end by 1 base, with 15 bases between. For the CDR3, the DNA is TGTGCCAGCAGTAGACTTGGACTAACTTCCTACGAGCAGTACTTC. This sequence encodes CASSRLGLTSYEQYF.

The J gene is TRBJ2-3, the V gene TRBV5-1; D perhaps matches TRBD1 (6 bases). Germline assignment: CDR1 SGHRS and CDR2 YFSETQ. With 3 bases removed from V and 2 bases from J, the gap between germline ends came to 13 bases. The CDR3 contains 15 residues. The CDR3 bases are TGCGCCAGCAGCTCCGATGGACAGACCACAGATACGCAGTATTTT. It translates to CASSSDGQTTDTQYF.

The chain has TRBV5-1 and TRBJ2-5; D tentatively fits TRBD1 or TRBD2 (5 bases each). The CDR3 contains 13 residues. Germline V gene data show CDR1 as SGHRS and CDR2 as YFSETQ. Trimming took 4 bases from V and 1 from J, leaving 8 bases between them. The CDR3 nucleotides read TGCGCCAGCAGCGGGACCGCCCAAGAGACCCAGTACTTC. Translated, it gives CASSGTAQETQYF.

This chain joins TRBV12-3 or TRBV12-4 and TRBJ2-1; D not resolved. The CDR3 runs 13 residues. The V end lost 7 bases, the J end lost 10 bases, and 17 bases lay between the germline ends. DNA for the CDR3: TGTGCCAGCAACGGTGGTGGAAGCTCCGAGCAGTTCTTC. Its translation is CASNGGGSSEQFF.

The V call is TRBV29-1, the J call TRBJ2-3; D possibly corresponds to TRBD2 (6 bases). CDR1 and CDR2 (germline): SQVTM, ANQGSEA. The germline V and J ends were trimmed by 3 bases and 0 bases, with 13 bases remaining between them. CDR3 length: 15 amino acids. CDR3 in amino acids: CSVDRTGTSTDTQYF. CDR3 nucleotide sequence: TGCAGCGTTGATCGTACCGGGACTAGCACAGATACGCAGTATTTT.